The T cell receptor (beta chain) under discussion was sequenced for a study of blood T cell repertoires in COVID-19. About the research overall: From T cells, B-cell-depleted T cells, or PBMCs came the material, which was cDNA or gDNA.

In the original processing: Nucleated cell counts were estimated from reference gene primer amplification. The data were produced by immunoSEQ multiplex PCR, yet TCRdb's version contains in-frame clones alone and is incomplete. V and J calls plus clone size are reproduced from that table; the DNA served to infer D and trimming. The repertoire has approximately 230,000 clones, around 84% of them found once; the top ten carry roughly a sixth. This CDR3 has 15 residues. V was pared by 8 bases and J by 3 bases, with 14 bases between. CDR1 is SGHNT and CDR2 is YENEEA in the germline V gene. This chain uses TRBV11-3 with TRBJ2-6, with D maybe TRBD1 (6 bases). This receptor was obtained from a man younger than 35 who had recovered from COVID-19. The specimen was PBMCs or T cells enriched from blood (not recorded which). The CDR3 reads CASEFGGIGANVLTF. CDR3 coding DNA: TGTGCCAGCGAATTTGGGGGCATTGGGGCCAACGTCCTGACTTTC.